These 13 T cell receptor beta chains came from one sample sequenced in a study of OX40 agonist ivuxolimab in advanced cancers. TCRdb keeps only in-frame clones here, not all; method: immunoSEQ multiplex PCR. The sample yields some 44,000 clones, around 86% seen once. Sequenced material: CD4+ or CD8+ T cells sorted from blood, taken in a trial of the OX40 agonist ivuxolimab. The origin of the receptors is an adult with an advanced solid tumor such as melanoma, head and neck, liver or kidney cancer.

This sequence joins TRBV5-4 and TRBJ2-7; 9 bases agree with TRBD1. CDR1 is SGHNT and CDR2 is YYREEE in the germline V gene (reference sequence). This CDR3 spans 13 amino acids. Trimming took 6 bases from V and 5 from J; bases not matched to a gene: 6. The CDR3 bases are TGTGCCAGCAAGGGACAGGGACGGAACGAGCAGTACTTC. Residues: CASKGQGRNEQYF.

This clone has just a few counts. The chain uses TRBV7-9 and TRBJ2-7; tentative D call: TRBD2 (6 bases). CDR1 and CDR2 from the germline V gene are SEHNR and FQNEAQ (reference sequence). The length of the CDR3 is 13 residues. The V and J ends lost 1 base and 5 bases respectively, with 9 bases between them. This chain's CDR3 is CASSLVGGDEQYF. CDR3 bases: TGTGCCAGCAGCTTAGTCGGAGGGGACGAGCAGTACTTC.

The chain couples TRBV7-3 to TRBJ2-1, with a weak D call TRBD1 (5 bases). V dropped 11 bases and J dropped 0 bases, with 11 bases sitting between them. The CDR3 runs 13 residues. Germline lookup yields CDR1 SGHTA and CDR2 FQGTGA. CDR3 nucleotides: TGTGCCTCAGGGCGGCCCTCCTACAATGAGCAGTTCTTC. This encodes CASGRPSYNEQFF.

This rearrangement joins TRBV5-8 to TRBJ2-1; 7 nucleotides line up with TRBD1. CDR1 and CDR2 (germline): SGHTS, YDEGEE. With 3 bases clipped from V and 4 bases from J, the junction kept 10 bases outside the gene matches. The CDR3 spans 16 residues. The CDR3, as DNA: TGTGCCAGCAGCTCGGACGGGACAGAATTTTACAATGAGCAGTTCTTC. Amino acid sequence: CASSSDGTEFYNEQFF.

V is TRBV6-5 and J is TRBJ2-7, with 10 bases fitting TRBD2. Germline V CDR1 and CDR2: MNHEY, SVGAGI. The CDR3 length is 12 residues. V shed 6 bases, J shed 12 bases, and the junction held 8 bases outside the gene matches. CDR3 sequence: CASSPTSGKAYF. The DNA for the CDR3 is TGTGCCAGCAGCCCAACTAGCGGGAAGGCGTACTTC.

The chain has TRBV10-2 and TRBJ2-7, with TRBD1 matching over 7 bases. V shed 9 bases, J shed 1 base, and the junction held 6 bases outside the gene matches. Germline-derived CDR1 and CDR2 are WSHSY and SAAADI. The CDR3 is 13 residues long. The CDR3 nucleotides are TGCGCCAGTTCCCGGGACAGATCCTACGAGCAGTACTTC. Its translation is CASSRDRSYEQYF.

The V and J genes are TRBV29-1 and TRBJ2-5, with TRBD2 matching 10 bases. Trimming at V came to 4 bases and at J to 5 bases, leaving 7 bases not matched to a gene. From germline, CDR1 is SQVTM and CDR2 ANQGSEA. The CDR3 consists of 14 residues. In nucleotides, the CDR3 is TGCAGCGTTGGGTCTAGCGGGAGTGGGGAGACCCAGTACTTC. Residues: CSVGSSGSGETQYF.

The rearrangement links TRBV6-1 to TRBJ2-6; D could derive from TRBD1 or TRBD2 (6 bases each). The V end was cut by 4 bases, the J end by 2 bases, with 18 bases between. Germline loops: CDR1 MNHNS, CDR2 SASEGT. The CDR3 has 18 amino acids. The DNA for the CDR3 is TGTGCCAGCAGTGGGGGAGGAGGGGGAATCACTGGGGCCAACGTCCTGACTTTC. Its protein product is CASSGGGGGITGANVLTF.

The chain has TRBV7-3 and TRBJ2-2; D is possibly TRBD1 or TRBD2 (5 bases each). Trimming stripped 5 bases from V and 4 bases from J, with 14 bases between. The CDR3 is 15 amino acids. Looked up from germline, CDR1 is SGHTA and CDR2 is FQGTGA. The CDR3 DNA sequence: TGTGCCAGCAGCCAGTTGGGGACGGGCACCGGGGAGCTGTTTTTT. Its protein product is CASSQLGTGTGELFF.

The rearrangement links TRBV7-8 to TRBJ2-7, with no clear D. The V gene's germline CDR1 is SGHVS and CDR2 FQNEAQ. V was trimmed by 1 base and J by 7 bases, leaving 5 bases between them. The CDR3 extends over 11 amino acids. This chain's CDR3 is CASSLGTEQYF. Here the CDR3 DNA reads TGTGCCAGCAGCTTAGGTACAGAGCAGTACTTC.

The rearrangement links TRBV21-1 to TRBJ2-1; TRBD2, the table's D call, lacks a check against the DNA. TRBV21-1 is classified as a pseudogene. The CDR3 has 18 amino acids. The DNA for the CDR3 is TGTGCCAGCAGCAATCCGAAGCTAGCGGGAGAGGAGGGCAATGAGCAGTTCTTC. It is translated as CASSNPKLAGEEGNEQFF.

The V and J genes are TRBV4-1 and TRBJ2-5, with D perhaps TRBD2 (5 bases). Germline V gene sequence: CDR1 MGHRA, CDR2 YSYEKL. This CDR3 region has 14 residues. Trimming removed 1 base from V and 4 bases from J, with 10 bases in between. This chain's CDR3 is CASSQGRGIETQYF. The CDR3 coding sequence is TGCGCCAGCAGCCAAGGACGGGGAATAGAGACCCAGTACTTC.

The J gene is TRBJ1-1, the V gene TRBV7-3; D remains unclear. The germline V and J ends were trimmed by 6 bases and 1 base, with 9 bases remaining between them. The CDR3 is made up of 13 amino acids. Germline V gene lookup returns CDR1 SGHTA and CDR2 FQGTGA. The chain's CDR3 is CASSGQANTEAFF. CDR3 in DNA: TGTGCCAGCAGTGGCCAGGCGAACACTGAAGCTTTCTTT.